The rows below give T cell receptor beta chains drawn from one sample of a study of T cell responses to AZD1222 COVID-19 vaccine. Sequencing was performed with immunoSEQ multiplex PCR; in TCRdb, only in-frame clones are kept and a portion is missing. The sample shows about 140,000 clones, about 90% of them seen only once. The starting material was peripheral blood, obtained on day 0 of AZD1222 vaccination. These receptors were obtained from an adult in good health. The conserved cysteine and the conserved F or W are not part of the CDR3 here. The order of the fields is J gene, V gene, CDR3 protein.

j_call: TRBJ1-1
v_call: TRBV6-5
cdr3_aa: ASRTGSVSAF

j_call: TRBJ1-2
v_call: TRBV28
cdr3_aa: ASSLLGTGDSSYT

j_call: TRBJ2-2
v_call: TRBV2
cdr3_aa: ASSMARGRTGELF

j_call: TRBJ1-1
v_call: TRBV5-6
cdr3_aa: ASSFDRPPEAF

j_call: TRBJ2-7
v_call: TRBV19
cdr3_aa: ASSLTGNYEQY

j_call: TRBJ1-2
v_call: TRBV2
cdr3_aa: ASRRTGEGGYT

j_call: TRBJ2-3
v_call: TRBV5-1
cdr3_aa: ASSLVSSGTDTQY

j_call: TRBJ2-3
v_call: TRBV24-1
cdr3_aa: ATSDSWDQVDTQY

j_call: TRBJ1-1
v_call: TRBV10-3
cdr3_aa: AISESWTGLTPEAF

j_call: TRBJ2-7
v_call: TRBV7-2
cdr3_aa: ASSLVPDGKYEQY

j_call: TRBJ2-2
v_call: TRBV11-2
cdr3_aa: ASSADRRTRLPGELF

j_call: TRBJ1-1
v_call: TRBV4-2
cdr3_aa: ASSQDPGIGTEAF

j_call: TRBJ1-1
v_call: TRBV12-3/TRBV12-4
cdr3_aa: ASQGRVEAF

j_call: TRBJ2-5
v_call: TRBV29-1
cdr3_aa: SVGTSQETQY

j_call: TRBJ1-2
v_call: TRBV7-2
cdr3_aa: ASSLASLNYGYT

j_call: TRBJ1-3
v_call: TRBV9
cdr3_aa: ASSPTGGSGNTIY

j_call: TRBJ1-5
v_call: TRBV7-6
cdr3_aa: ASSPDPYNQPQH

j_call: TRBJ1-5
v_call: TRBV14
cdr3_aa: ASSQETKKNQPQH

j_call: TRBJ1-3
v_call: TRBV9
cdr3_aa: ASSVYSGNTIY

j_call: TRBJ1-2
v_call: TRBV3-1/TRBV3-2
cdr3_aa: ASSQISQKIYGYT

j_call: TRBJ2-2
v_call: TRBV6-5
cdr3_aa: ASTPGQNTGELF

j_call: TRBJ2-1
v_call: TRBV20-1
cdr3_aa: SGGRVNEQF

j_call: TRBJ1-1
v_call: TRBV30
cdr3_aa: AWSPGQVNTEAF

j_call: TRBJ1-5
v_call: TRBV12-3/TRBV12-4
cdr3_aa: ASSRNRWQPQH

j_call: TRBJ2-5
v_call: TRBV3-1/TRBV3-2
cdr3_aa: ASSLGGAETQY

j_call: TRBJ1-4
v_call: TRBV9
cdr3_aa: ASSAPGSNEKLF

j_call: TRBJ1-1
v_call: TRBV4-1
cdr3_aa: ASSHRDSPMNTEAF

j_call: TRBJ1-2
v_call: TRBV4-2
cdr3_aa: ASSRGGQNYGYT

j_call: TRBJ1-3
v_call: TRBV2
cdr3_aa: ASSEGTGGFLNTIY

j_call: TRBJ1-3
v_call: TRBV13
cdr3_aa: ASSLEGRLSGNTIY

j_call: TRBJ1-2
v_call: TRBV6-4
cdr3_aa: ASRKGADDYGYT

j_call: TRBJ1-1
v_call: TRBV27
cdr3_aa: ASREGDYTEAF

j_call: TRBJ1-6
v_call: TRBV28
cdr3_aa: ASDLGNSPLH

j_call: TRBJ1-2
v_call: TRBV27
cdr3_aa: ASSLTGYSGYT

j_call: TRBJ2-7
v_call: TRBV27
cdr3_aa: ASSSPSWASSYEQY

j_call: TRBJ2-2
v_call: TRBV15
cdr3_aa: ATSREGTGSAGELF

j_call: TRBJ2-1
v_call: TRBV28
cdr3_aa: ASSGNEQF

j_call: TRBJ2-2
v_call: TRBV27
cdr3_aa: ASSLRASGSYANTGELF

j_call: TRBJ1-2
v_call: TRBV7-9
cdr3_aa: ASSPTGRDGYT

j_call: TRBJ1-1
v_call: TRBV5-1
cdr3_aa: ASSLDRAMNTEAF

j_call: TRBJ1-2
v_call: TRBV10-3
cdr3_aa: ALRDPADSSYGYT

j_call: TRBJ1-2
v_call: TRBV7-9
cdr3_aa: ASSLTTLGSQDRGYGYT

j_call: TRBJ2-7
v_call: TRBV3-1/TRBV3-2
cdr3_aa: ASSPVPGQGKASYEQY

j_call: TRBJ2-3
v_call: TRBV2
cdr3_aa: ARSQGEGSTDTQY

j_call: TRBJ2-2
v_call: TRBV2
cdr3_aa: ASSEDRGLPGELF

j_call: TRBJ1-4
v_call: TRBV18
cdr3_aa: ASSPLRDFGEKLF

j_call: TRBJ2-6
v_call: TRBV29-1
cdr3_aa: SGYVGAGANVLT

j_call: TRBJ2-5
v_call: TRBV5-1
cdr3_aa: ASSSMGETQY

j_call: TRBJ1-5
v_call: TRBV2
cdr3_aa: ASSLNQPQH